What follows is one T cell receptor (beta chain) and its context. The antigen is undetermined. These data are taken from a study of Ad26.COV2.S vaccination and SARS-CoV-2 variants. Sequencing used immunoSEQ multiplex PCR; TCRdb keeps in-frame clones, though not all of them. The top ten hold less than 4% of the sample, which has approximately 410,000 clones, roughly 90% seen once. Study outcomes and limitations: People given the vaccine had a wider spike-specific TCR breadth than placebo recipients did.

The treatment here: 15 to 20 received Ad26.COV2.S at low or high dose, single or two shots; about 5 received placebo; per-sample allocation not given. Collection of samples fell on day 63 after the first vaccine or placebo injection. The donor's status was that of an adult aged 18-55 years in Boston. Per germline, CDR1 MGHRA and CDR2 YSYEKL. The CDR3 length is 12 residues. The V end was cut by 1 base, the J end by 7 bases, with 5 bases between. The input for sequencing was peripheral blood, taken in a trial of Ad26.COV2.S vaccine versus placebo. The TCR sequence derives from a person between 18 and 60 years old who received the Ad26.COV2.S COVID-19 vaccine or a placebo. The V and J genes are TRBV4-1 and TRBJ1-5; D is ambiguous. The CDR3 DNA sequence: TGCGCCAGCAGCCAAGGAGGACAGCCCCAGCATTTT. Residues: CASSQGGQPQHF.